Below, 3 T cell receptor beta chains from the same sample are listed, as sequenced in a study of graft-versus-host responses after intestinal transplantation. Plates contained approximately 200,000 CFSE-labeled responder cells and approximately 200,000 irradiated, violet-dye-labeled stimulator cells. Libraries were prepared by immunoSEQ multiplex PCR; TCRdb keeps only in-frame clonotypes and omits some of them. The sample carries 11,000 to 15,000 clones, more than 30% recorded once. Sample: alloreactive CD8+ T cells from a mixed lymphocyte reaction culture, taken before intestinal transplant. Subset defined: CFSE-low proliferating T cells sorted from approximately 6-day pre-transplant mixed lymphocyte reaction (GvH or HvG direction). These receptors all stem from a human patient who received an intestinal transplant.

Comments on this clone: Within the sample, other DNA sequences also encode this same CDR3. This CDR3 reads CASSLGTGGYEQYF. The CDR3 DNA is TGTGCCAGCAGCTTAGGGACAGGGGGCTACGAGCAGTACTTC. V is TRBV11-2 and J is TRBJ2-7, with 10 bases lining up with TRBD1. Trimming removed 1 base from V and 3 bases from J; junction bases left unmatched: 0. The V gene's germline CDR1 is SGHAT and CDR2 FQNNGV. The CDR3 loop spans 14 amino acids.

This clone is labeled as medium-sized. This chain links TRBV4-3 with TRBJ1-3; D call uncertain. The CDR3 runs 15 residues. With 0 bases removed from V and 2 bases from J, the gap between germline ends came to 8 bases. Germline CDR1 LGHNA, CDR2 YSLEER. The CDR3 DNA reads TGCGCCAGCAGCCAAGATCTAACAGCTGGAAACACCATATATTTT. It translates to CASSQDLTAGNTIYF.

The genes are TRBV6-1 and TRBJ2-1; 9 bases map to TRBD2. CDR1 is MNHNS, CDR2 SASEGT, per germline. The CDR3 has 14 residues. V was clipped by 3 bases and J by 6 bases; unmatched bases: 3. CDR3 DNA: TGTGCCAGCAGTGATCAACTAGCGGGCAATGAGCAGTTCTTC. It specifies CASSDQLAGNEQFF.